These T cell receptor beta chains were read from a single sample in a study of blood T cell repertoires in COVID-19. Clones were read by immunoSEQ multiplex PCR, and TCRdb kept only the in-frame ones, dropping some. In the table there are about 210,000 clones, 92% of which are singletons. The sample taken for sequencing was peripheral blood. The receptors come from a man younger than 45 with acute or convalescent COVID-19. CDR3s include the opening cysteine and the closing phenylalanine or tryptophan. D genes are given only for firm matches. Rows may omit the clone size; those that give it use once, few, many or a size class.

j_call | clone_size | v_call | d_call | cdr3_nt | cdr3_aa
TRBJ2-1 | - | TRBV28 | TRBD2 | TGTGCCAGCAGTGGGGGCGCGGGGGGGCCGGGCAATGAGCAGTTCTTC | CASSGGAGGPGNEQFF
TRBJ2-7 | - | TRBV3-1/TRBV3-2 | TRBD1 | TGTGCCAGCAGCCGTATGACAGGGAGCTCCTACGAGCAGTACTTC | CASSRMTGSSYEQYF
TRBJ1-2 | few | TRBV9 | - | TGTGCCAGCAGCGTAGAGGCGGAATATGGCTACACCTTC | CASSVEAEYGYTF
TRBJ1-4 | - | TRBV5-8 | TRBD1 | TGTGCCAGCAGCGCCCCCGGGACAGAGAATGAAAAACTGTTTTTT | CASSAPGTENEKLFF
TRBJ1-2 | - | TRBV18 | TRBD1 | TGTGCCAGCTCCCAGACAGGGGTCGACTATGGCTACACCTTC | CASSQTGVDYGYTF
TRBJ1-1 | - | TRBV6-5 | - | TGTGCCAGCAGTATCACGGGACTCATGAACACTGAAGCTTTCTTT | CASSITGLMNTEAFF
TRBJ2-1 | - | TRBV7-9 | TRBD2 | TGTGCCAGCAGCTTGGGGGCTAGCGGGAGCAATGAGCAGTTCTTC | CASSLGASGSNEQFF
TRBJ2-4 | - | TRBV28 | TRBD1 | TGTGCCAGCAGTGTCGAAAACAGGGGCATTCAGTACTTC | CASSVENRGIQYF
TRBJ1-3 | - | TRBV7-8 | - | TGTGCCAGCAGTCGCGACATAAGCTCTGGAAACACCATATATTTT | CASSRDISSGNTIYF
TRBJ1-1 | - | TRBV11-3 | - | TGTGCCAGCAGCCCTAGCAGCGGTCGGAGGACTGAAGCTTTCTTT | CASSPSSGRRTEAFF
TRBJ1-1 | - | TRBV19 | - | TGTGCCAGTAGTATAGGGCTGACTCTGAACACTGAAGCTTTCTTT | CASSIGLTLNTEAFF
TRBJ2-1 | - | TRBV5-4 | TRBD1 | TGTGCCAGCAGCTTGCTCGACAGGGGAAGTTACAATGAGCAGTTCTTC | CASSLLDRGSYNEQFF
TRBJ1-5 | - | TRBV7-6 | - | TGTGCCAGCAGCTTAGGGGCAGGGGAAGGTCAGCCCCAGCATTTT | CASSLGAGEGQPQHF
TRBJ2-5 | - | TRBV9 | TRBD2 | TGTGCCAGCAGCAAGGCGGGGGGCCCCCCCCGACAAGAGACCCAGTACTTC | CASSKAGGPPRQETQYF
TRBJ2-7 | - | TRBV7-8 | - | TGTGCCAGCAGATCCCCCGGGGGCTCCTACGAGCAGTACTTC | CASRSPGGSYEQYF
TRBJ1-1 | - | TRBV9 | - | TGTGCCAGCAGCGGGGGCCCAGGGCGGAACACTGAAGCTTTCTTT | CASSGGPGRNTEAFF
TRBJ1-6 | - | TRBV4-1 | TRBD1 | TGCGCCAGCGGACAGGGGAGCTCCTATAATTCACCCCTCCACTTT | CASGQGSSYNSPLHF
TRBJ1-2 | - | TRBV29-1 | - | TGCAGCGTTGACTCGGTAGGCGGAGGGCTGGTGAAGGGCTACACCTTC | CSVDSVGGGLVKGYTF
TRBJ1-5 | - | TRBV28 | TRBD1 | TGTGCCAGCAGTTTTCGAGGACAGGGTGGGGGACAGCCCCAGCATTTT | CASSFRGQGGGQPQHF
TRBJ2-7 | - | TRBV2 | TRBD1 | TGTGCCAGCAGTGCGGACAGGGGCGAGCAGTACTTC | CASSADRGEQYF
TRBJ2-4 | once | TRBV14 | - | TGTGCCAGCAGCCAAGCTGTAGAAAAAAACATTCAGTACTTC | CASSQAVEKNIQYF
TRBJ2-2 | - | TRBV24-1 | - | TGTGCCACCAGTAACCAGGCTAACACCGGGGAGCTGTTTTTT | CATSNQANTGELFF
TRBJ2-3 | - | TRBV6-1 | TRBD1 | TGTGCCAGCAGTGAAGACAGGGGGCTTGGAGATACGCAGTATTTT | CASSEDRGLGDTQYF
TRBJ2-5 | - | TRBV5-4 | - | TGTGCCAGCAGCCCCACAACTAAAGAGACCCAGTACTTC | CASSPTTKETQYF
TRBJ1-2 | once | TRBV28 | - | TGTGCGACCACGACAGTAACTTATGGCTACACCTTC | CATTTVTYGYTF
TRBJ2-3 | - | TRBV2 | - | TGTGCCAGCAGCCTTACAACAGGCACAGATACGCAGTATTTT | CASSLTTGTDTQYF
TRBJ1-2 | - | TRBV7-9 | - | TGTGCCAGCAGCTTAATAGTCGATGGAGGTGGCTACACCTTC | CASSLIVDGGGYTF
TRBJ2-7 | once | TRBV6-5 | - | TGTGCCAGCAGTCCGGGTCCCTACGAGCAGTACTTC | CASSPGPYEQYF
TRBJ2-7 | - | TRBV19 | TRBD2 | TGTGCCAGTAGGCTAGCGGGGACTGGATGGAACGAGCAGTACTTC | CASRLAGTGWNEQYF
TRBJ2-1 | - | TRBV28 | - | TGTGCCACCTGGACAGCTCCCAATGAGCAGTTCTTC | CATWTAPNEQFF
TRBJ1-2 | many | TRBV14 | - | TGTGCCAGCAGCCAGACGAGGGGGTATGGCTACACCTTC | CASSQTRGYGYTF
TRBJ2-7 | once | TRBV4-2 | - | TGTGCCAGCAGCCAAGCGCGTAGCGAGCAGTACTTC | CASSQARSEQYF
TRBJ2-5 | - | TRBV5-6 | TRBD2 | TGTGCCAGCAGCCTTAGCGGGAGGGCCACAGAGACCCAGTACTTC | CASSLSGRATETQYF
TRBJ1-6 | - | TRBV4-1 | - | TGCGCCAGCAGCCAAGAAAGGGCAGGGGCCTATAATTCACCCCTCCACTTT | CASSQERAGAYNSPLHF
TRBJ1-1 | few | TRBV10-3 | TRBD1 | TGTGCCATCAGCGACAGGGAGGAAGCTTTCTTT | CAISDREEAFF
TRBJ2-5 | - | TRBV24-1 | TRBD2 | TGTGCCACCAGTACGGTTGGGCGGGGGGGCCTGGAGACCCAGTACTTC | CATSTVGRGGLETQYF
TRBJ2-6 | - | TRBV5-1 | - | TGCGCCAGCAGCTTAGAAGCGTTGGGGGCCAACGTCCTGACTTTC | CASSLEALGANVLTF
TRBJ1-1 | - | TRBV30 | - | TGTGCCTGGAGTGCTTCCAGGCGTCTGAACACTGAAGCTTTCTTT | CAWSASRRLNTEAFF
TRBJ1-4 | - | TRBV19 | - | TGTGCCAGTAGTCCGAGGGGAGGGGAAAAACTGTTTTTT | CASSPRGGEKLFF
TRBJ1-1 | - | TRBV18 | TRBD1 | TGTGCCAGCTCACGTGAAGGACAGGGCAACACTGAAGCTTTCTTT | CASSREGQGNTEAFF
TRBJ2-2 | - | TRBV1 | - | TGCACCAGCGGGAGGGGTAGCCCGAACACCGGGGAGCTGTTTTTT | CTSGRGSPNTGELFF
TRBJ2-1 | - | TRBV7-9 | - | TGTGCCAGCAGCCAACAGGGACCGCCGGTCGATGAGCAGTTCTTC | CASSQQGPPVDEQFF
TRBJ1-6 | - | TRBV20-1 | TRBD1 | TGCAGTGCTAGTAAGGGCAGGGGGTCCTATAATTCACCCCTCCACTTT | CSASKGRGSYNSPLHF
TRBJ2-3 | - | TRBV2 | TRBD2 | TGTGCCAGCAGAATGACGACTAGCCAGATCACAGATACGCAGTATTTT | CASRMTTSQITDTQYF
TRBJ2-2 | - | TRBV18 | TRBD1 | TGTGCCAGCTCGGCCGGGACAGGGGTAAACACCGGGGAGCTGTTTTTT | CASSAGTGVNTGELFF